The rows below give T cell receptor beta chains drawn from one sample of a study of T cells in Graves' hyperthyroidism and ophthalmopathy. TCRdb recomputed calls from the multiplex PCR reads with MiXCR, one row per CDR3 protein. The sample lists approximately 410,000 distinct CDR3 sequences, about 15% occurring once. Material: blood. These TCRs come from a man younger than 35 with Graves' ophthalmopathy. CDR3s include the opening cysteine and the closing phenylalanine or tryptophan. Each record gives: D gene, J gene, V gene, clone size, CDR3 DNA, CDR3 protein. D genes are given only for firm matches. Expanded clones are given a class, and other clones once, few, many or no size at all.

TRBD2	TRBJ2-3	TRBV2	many	TGTGCCAGCAGGGACCCCGGGGGTGGAGCGGGGGGGCTCACAGATACGCAGTATTTT	CASRDPGGGAGGLTDTQYF
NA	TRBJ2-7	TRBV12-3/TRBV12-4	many	TGTGCCAGCAGTTGGGGCCTCTACGAGCAGTACTTC	CASSWGLYEQYF
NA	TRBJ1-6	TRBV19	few	TGTGCCAGTAGTGCGGGACGATCTGGAAATTCACCCCTCCACTTT	CASSAGRSGNSPLHF
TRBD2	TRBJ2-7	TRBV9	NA	TGTGCCAGCAGCGCGTTTCTAGCGGGAGCGGCTGAGCAGTACTTC	CASSAFLAGAAEQYF
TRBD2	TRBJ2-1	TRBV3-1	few	TGTGCCAGCAGCCGAGTACGCGGACTAGCCGCAAACAATGAGCAGTTCTTC	CASSRVRGLAANNEQFF
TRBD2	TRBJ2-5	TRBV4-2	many	TGTGCCAGCAGCCAGGATAGCGGGGGAAGGGAGGAGACCCAGTACTTC	CASSQDSGGREETQYF
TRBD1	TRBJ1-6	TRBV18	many	TGTGCCAGCTCAGTTTCGGGACAGGGAGGCTCACCCCTCCACTTT	CASSVSGQGGSPLHF
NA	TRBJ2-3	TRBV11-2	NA	TGTGCCAGCAGCTTGGTAGCGGAGGGGACAGATACGCAGTATTTT	CASSLVAEGTDTQYF
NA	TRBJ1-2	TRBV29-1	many	TGCAGCGCCGGAGGGGGAGATGGCTACACCTTC	CSAGGGDGYTF
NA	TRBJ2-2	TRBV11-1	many	TGTGCCAGCAGCCCTAGGGCCAGCCCTACCGGGGAGCTGTTTTTT	CASSPRASPTGELFF
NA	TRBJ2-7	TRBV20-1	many	TGCAGTGCATCCCGGGACACAATGTACGAGCAGTACTTC	CSASRDTMYEQYF
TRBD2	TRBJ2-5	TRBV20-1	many	TGCAGTGCTAGAGAACAAGCGGGGGCGTACCAAGAGACCCAGTACTTC	CSAREQAGAYQETQYF
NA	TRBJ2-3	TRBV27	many	TGTGCCAGCAGTTCCGGACTGAATACGCAGTATTTT	CASSSGLNTQYF
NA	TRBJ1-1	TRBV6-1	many	TGTGCCAGCAAGGGGGGCACTGAAGCTTTCTTT	CASKGGTEAFF
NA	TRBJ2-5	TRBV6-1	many	TGTGCCAGCAGTTTGGGGGAGGGGGTTTGGCAAGAGACCCAGTACTTC	CASSLGEGVWQETQYF